Listed here is a single T cell receptor (beta chain). Germline CDR1 and CDR2: SEHNR and FQNEAQ (reference sequence). Trimming pared 4 bases from V and 5 bases from J, leaving 17 bases between. CDR3 length: 15 amino acids. The source of the sample is a study of blood T cell repertoires in COVID-19. The data were produced by immunoSEQ multiplex PCR, yet TCRdb's version contains in-frame clones alone and is incomplete. Of 180,000 or so clones detected, 86% appear once; the ten largest clones hold more than 0.75%. The sequencing input was peripheral blood. The chain joins TRBV7-9 to TRBJ1-2, with D perhaps matching TRBD1 (6 bases). This receptor was obtained from a man between 18 and 35 years old with acute or convalescent COVID-19. The CDR3: CASSSRDKGPYGYTF. The CDR3 DNA reads TGTGCCAGCAGCTCGAGGGACAAGGGACCTTATGGCTACACCTTC. The whole variable domain, remainder taken from reference TRBV7-9 and TRBJ1-2, is DTGVSQNPRHKITKRGQNVTFRCDPISEHNRLYWYRQTLGQGPEFLTYFQNEAQLEKSRLLSDRFSAERPKGSFSTLEIQRTEQGDSAMYLCASSSRDKGPYGYTFGSGTRLTVV.